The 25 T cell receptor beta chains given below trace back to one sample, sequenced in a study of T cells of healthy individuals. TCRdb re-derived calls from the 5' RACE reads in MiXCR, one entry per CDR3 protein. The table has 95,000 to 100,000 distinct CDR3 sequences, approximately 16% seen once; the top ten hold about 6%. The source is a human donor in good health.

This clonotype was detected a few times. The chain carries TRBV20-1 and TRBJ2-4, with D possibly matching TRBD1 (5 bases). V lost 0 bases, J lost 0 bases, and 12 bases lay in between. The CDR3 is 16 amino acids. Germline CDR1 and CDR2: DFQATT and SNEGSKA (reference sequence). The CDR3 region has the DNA TGCAGTGCTAGAGACACGGCAGGGATAGCCAAAAACATTCAGTACTTC. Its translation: CSARDTAGIAKNIQYF.

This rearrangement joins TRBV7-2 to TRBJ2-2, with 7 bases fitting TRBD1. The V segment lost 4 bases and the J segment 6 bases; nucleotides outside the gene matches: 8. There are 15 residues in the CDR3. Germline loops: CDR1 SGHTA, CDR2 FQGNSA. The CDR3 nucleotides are TGTGCCAGCAGCTACGACAGGGCGTGGTCCGGGGAGCTGTTTTTT. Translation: CASSYDRAWSGELFF.

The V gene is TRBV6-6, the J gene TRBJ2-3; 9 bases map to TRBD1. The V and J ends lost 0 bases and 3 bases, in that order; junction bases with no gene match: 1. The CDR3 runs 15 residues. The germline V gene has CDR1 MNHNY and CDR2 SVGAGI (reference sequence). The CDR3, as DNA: TGTGCCAGCAGTTACTCCGGGACAGGGACAGATACGCAGTATTTT. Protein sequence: CASSYSGTGTDTQYF.

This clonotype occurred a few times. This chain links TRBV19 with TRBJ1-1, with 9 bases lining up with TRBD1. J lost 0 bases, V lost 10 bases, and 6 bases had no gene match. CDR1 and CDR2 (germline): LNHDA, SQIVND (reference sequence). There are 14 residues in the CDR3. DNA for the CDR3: TGTGCCACCCGACAGGGGGGCATGAACACTGAAGCTTTCTTT. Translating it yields CATRQGGMNTEAFF.

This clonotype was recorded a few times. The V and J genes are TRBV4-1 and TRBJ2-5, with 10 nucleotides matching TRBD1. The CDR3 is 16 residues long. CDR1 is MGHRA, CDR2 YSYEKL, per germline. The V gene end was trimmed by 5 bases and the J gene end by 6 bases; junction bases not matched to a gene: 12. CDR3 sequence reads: CASSLQPGQGSQTQYF. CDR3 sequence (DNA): TGCGCCAGCAGCTTACAGCCGGGACAGGGGTCACAGACCCAGTACTTC.

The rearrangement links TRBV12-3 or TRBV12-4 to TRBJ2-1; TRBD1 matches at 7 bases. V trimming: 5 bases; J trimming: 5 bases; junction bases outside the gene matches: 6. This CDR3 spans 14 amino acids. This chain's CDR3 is CASSLQGFDNEQFF. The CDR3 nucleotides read TGTGCCAGCAGTCTACAGGGGTTCGACAATGAGCAGTTCTTC.

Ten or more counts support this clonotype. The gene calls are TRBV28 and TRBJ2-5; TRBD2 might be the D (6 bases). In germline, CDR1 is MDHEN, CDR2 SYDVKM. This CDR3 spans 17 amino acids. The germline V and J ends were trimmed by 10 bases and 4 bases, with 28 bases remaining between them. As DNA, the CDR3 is TGTGCCACCACTATTGTCGGGAGTCTCCGTGGGGGAGAGACCCAGTACTTC. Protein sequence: CATTIVGSLRGGETQYF.

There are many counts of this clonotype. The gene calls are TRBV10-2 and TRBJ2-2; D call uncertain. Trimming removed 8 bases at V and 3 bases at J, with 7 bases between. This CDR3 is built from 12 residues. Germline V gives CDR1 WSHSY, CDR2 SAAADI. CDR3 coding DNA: TGCGCCAGCCAACCATACACCGGGGAGCTGTTTTTT. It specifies CASQPYTGELFF.

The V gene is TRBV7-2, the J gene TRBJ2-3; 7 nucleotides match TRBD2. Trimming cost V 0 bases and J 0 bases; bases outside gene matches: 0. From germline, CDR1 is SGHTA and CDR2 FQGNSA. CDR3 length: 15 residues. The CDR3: CASSLASGSTDTQYF. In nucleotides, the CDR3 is TGTGCCAGCAGCTTAGCTAGCGGGAGCACAGATACGCAGTATTTT.

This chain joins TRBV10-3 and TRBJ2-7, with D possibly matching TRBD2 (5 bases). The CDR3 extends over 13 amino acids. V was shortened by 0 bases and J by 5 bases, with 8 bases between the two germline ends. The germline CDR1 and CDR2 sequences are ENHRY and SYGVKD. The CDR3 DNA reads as TGTGCCATCAGTGAGTCGGGAGCCAACGAGCAGTACTTC. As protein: CAISESGANEQYF.

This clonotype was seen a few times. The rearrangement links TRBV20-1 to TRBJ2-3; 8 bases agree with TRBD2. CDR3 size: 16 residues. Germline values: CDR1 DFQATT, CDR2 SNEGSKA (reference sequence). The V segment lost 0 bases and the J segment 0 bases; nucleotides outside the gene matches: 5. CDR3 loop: CSARDSRTSSTDTQYF. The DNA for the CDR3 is TGCAGTGCTAGAGACTCCCGGACTAGCAGCACAGATACGCAGTATTTT.

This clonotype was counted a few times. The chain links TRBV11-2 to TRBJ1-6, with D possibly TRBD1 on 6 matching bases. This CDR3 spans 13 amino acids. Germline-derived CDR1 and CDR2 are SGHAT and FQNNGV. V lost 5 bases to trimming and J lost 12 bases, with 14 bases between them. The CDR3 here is CASSPRQVLPLHF. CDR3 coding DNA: TGTGCCAGCAGCCCCAGACAGGTGTTACCCCTCCACTTT.

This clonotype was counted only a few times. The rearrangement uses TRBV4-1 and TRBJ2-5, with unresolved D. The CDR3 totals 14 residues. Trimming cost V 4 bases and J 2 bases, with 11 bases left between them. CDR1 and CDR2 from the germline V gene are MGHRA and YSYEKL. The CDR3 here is CASSRGRLQETQYF. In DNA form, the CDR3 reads TGCGCCAGCAGCCGAGGACGATTACAAGAGACCCAGTACTTC.

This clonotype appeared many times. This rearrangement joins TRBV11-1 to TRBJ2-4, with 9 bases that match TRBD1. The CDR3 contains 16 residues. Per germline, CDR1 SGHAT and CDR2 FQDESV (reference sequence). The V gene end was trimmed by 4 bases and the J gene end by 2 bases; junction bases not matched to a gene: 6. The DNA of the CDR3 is TGTGCCAGCAGCTCGGACAGGGGCGCTTCCAAAAACATTCAGTACTTC. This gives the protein CASSSDRGASKNIQYF. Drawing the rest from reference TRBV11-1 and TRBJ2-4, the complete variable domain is EAEVAQSPRYKITEKSQAVAFWCDPISGHATLYWYRQILGQGPELLVQFQDESVVDDSQLPKDRFSAERLKGVDSTLKIQPAELGDSAMYLCASSSDRGASKNIQYFGAGTRLSVL.

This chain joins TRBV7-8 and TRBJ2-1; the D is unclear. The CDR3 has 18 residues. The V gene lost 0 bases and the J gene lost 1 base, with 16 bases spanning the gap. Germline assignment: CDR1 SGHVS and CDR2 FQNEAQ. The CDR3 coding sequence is TGTGCCAGCAGCTTAGCGCTATGGCAGATCGGATCCTACAATGAGCAGTTCTTC. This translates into CASSLALWQIGSYNEQFF.

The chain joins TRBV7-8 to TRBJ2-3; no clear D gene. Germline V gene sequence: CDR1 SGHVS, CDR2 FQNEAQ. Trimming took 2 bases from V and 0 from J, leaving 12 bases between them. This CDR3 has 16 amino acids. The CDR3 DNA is TGTGCCAGCAGCTTACCCAGGCCCGGGAGCACAGATACGCAGTATTTT. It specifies CASSLPRPGSTDTQYF. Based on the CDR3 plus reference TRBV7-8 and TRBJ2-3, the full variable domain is GAGVSQSPRYKVAKRGQDVALRCDPISGHVSLFWYQQALGQGPEFLTYFQNEAQLDKSGLPSDRFFAERPEGSVSTLKIQRTQQEDSAVYLCASSLPRPGSTDTQYFGPGTRLTVL.

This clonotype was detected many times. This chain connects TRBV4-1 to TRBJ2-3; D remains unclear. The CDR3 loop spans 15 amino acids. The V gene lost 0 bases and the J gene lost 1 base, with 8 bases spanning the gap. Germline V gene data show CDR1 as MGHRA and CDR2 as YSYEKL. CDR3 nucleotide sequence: TGCGCCAGCAGCCAAGATGGAGTTCGCACAGATACGCAGTATTTT. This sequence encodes CASSQDGVRTDTQYF.

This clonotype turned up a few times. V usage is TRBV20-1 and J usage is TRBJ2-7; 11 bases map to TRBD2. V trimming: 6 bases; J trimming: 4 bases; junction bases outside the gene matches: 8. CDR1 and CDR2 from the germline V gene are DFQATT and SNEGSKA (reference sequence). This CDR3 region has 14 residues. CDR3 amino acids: CSAPPGLAVYEQYF. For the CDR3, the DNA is TGCAGTGCCCCGCCGGGACTAGCGGTTTACGAGCAGTACTTC.

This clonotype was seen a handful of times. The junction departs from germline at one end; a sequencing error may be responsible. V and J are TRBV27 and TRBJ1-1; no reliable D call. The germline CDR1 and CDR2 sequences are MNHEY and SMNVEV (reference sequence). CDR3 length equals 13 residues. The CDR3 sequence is CTSSLCGSTEAFF. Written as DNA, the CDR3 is TGCACCAGCAGTTTATGTGGGAGCACTGAAGCTTTCTTT.

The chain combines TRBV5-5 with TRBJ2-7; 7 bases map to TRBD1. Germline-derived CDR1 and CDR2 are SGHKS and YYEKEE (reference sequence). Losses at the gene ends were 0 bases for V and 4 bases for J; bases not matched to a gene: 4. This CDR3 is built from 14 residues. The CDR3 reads CASSLAGTVYEQYF. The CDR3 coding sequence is TGTGCCAGCAGCTTGGCCGGGACAGTATACGAGCAGTACTTC.

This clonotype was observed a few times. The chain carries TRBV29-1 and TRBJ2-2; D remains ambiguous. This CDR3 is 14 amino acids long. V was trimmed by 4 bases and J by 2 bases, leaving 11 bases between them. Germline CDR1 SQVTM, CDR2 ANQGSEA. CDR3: CSVVAEDNTGELFF. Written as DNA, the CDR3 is TGCAGCGTTGTCGCAGAAGATAACACCGGGGAGCTGTTTTTT.

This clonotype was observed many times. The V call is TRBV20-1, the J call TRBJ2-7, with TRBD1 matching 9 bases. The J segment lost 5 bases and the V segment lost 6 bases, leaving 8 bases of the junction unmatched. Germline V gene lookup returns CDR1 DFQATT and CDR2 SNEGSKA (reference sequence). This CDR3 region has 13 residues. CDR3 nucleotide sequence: TGCAGTGCCACCGGGACAGGGTTCCACGAGCAGTACTTC. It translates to CSATGTGFHEQYF.

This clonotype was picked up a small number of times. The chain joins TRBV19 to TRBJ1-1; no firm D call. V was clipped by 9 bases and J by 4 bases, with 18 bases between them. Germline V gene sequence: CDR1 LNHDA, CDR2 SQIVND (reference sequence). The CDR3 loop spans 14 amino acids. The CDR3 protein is CASVIGEGITEAFF. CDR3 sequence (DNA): TGTGCCAGCGTGATCGGGGAGGGTATCACTGAAGCTTTCTTT.

CDR3 in DNA: TGCAGCGTCGGGACAGGGGGCGGCGAGCAGTACTTC. Protein product: CSVGTGGGEQYF. The V and J genes are TRBV29-1 and TRBJ2-7; 12 nucleotides agree with TRBD1. CDR1 is SQVTM and CDR2 is ANQGSEA in the germline V gene. With 6 bases clipped from V and 6 bases from J, the junction kept 3 bases outside the gene matches. The CDR3 loop spans 12 amino acids.

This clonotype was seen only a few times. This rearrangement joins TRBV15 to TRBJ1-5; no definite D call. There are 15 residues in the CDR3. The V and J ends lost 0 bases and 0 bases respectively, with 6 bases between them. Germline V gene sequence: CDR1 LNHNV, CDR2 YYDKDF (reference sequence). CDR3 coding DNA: TGTGCCACCAGCAGAGATGCCCGTAGCAATCAGCCCCAGCATTTT. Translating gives CATSRDARSNQPQHF.